This TCR beta chain originates from a study of T cell responses to AZD1222 COVID-19 vaccine. Overall study findings and caveats: Without day 14 samples, only post-peak T cell repertoires were studied. Donors in the cohort were predominantly white British and more often female, and clonal diversity was possibly underestimated.

CDR1 and CDR2 from the germline V gene are SGHRS and YFSETQ. CDR3 size: 15 residues. The V and J ends lost 4 bases and 9 bases, in that order; junction bases with no gene match: 6. This clone is a singleton in its sample. What it binds is unknown. The study pooled second doses at about 4 or about 12 weeks. Profiled with immunoSEQ multiplex PCR; TCRdb holds only in-frame clones, not every one. The sample lists 100,000 to 120,000 clones, 94% occurring once. This rearrangement joins TRBV5-1 to TRBJ2-1, with TRBD2 matching 14 bases. This clonotype originated in an adult who received the AZD1222 COVID-19 vaccine. This specimen consisted of peripheral blood, obtained 28 days after the second AZD1222 dose. The CDR3 is CASSGGLAGGGEQFF. The CDR3 nucleotides read TGCGCCAGCAGCGGCGGACTAGCGGGGGGAGGTGAGCAGTTCTTC.